The T cell receptor beta chain described here comes from a study of T cell repertoires in cytomegalovirus infection. Turning to the study itself: CMV infection plus the matching HLA type was flagged by public TCR beta signatures.

This clonotype came up many times. The germline V gene has CDR1 MNHEY and CDR2 SVGEGT. Losses at the gene ends were 5 bases for V and 3 bases for J; bases not matched to a gene: 11. CDR3 length: 17 amino acids. TCRdb re-analysed the reads in MiXCR, keeping a single row per CDR3 protein. The sample comprises about 490,000 distinct CDR3 sequences, approximately 15% of which are singletons, and approximately 24% rests with the top ten. This sequence joins TRBV6-2 or TRBV6-3 and TRBJ2-1, with 9 bases aligning to TRBD2. Sequenced material: CD8+ T cells from PBMCs. The TCR sequence derives from a human donor in good health (CMV status not recorded). Some clones in this sample may be carry-over from other donors' samples. The CDR3 here is CASSPSQSGRNYNEQFF. The CDR3 nucleotides read TGTGCCAGCAGTCCCTCCCAGAGCGGGAGGAACTACAATGAGCAGTTCTTC.